These T cell receptor beta chains were read from a single sample in a study of identical twins. Each CDR3 protein gets one entry after TCRdb re-called the 5' RACE reads with MiXCR. This table has about 890,000 distinct CDR3 sequences, more than 9% appearing once. These data also featured in a second study, about yellow fever vaccine responses in identical twins.

Sequenced: PBMCs. The receptors were gathered from a woman younger than 30 in good health. Each CDR3 is given with its conserved first and last residue. The D gene is left open where the match is weak. Part of the rows lack a size; the others show once, few, many or a class for expanded clones.

TRBV9	few	-	TRBJ1-1	CASSESTGFLFF	TGTGCCAGCAGCGAAAGCACAGGGTTTCTTTTCTTT
TRBV2	few	TRBD1	TRBJ1-1	CASSIQGVEAFF	TGTGCCAGCAGTATACAGGGGGTTGAAGCTTTCTTT
TRBV11-3	-	TRBD2	TRBJ2-7	CASSLVGVLAGGEQYF	TGTGCCAGCAGCTTAGTTGGGGTCTTAGCGGGAGGCGAGCAGTACTTC
TRBV2	-	-	TRBJ2-5	CASSEADFAQETQYF	TGTGCCAGCAGTGAAGCTGACTTTGCCCAAGAGACCCAGTACTTC
TRBV20-1	few	-	TRBJ2-5	CSVIGNPETQYF	TGCAGTGTTATCGGGAATCCAGAGACCCAGTACTTC
TRBV2	-	TRBD1	TRBJ1-2	CAILRRGGYGYTF	TGTGCCATCCTTCGCAGGGGGGGCTATGGCTACACCTTC
TRBV12-3/TRBV12-4	few	TRBD1	TRBJ1-2	CASSLTWDSLYGYTF	TGTGCCAGCAGTCTAACCTGGGACAGCCTCTATGGCTACACCTTC
TRBV7-9	many	-	TRBJ1-4	CASQNSLSEKLFF	TGTGCCAGCCAAAACAGCCTAAGTGAAAAACTGTTTTTT
TRBV28	few	TRBD1	TRBJ1-1	CASSHPGTAINTEAFF	TGTGCCAGCAGTCATCCCGGGACAGCGATAAACACTGAAGCTTTCTTT
TRBV10-3	few	-	TRBJ2-1	CAISELENNEQFF	TGTGCCATCAGTGAACTCGAGAACAATGAGCAGTTCTTC
TRBV19	-	-	TRBJ2-5	CASSPPSGAQYF	TGTGCCAGTAGTCCCCCCTCGGGGGCCCAGTACTTC
TRBV3-1	-	TRBD2	TRBJ2-3	CASSQVVRGAIRNTQYF	TGTGCCAGCAGCCAAGTTGTGCGGGGGGCCATACGGAATACGCAGTATTTT
TRBV12-3/TRBV12-4	-	-	TRBJ2-1	CASSLVGAGRHNEQFF	TGTGCCAGCAGTTTAGTGGGGGCAGGGAGACACAATGAGCAGTTCTTC
TRBV24-1	-	-	TRBJ2-5	CATSDSGDLGETQYF	TGTGCCACCAGTGATTCGGGCGACTTAGGAGAGACCCAGTACTTC
TRBV20-1	-	TRBD1	TRBJ2-1	CSARDSGTGGPYNEQFF	TGCAGTGCTAGAGATTCCGGGACAGGGGGCCCCTACAATGAGCAGTTCTTC
TRBV19	few	TRBD2	TRBJ2-1	CASSPPGYQRETYNEQFF	TGTGCCAGTAGCCCCCCGGGCTATCAGCGGGAGACATACAATGAGCAGTTCTTC
TRBV3-1	many	-	TRBJ1-4	CASSQDRATNEKLFF	TGTGCCAGCAGCCAAGATCGCGCAACTAATGAAAAACTGTTTTTT
TRBV27	few	-	TRBJ2-2	CASRKFLGERSGELFF	TGTGCCAGCAGGAAGTTCTTGGGGGAGCGGTCCGGGGAGCTGTTTTTT
TRBV20-1	-	-	TRBJ2-2	CSATSTNTGELFF	TGCAGTGCCACCTCTACGAACACCGGGGAGCTGTTTTTT
TRBV6-5	-	-	TRBJ2-2	CASSYADLAGELFF	TGTGCCAGCAGTTACGCCGACTTGGCCGGGGAGCTGTTTTTT
TRBV5-1	many	-	TRBJ1-1	CASSSDHRVVRLAFF	TGCGCCAGCAGCTCGGACCACAGGGTCGTGAGGTTAGCTTTCTTT
TRBV2	-	-	TRBJ2-1	CASSEPGWERNEQFF	TGTGCCAGCAGTGAACCAGGCTGGGAAAGGAATGAGCAGTTCTTC
TRBV6-1	few	TRBD2	TRBJ2-2	CASRDLAGGRTGELFF	TGTGCCAGCAGAGACTTAGCGGGAGGTCGGACCGGGGAGCTGTTTTTT
TRBV4-1	-	TRBD1	TRBJ1-5	CASSQGTGTNQPQHF	TGCGCCAGCAGCCAGGGGACAGGGACCAATCAGCCCCAGCATTTT
TRBV20-1	once	TRBD2	TRBJ2-7	CSARDSGRGAYEQYF	TGCAGTGCTAGAGATAGCGGGAGAGGGGCCTACGAGCAGTACTTC
TRBV7-6	-	-	TRBJ1-1	CASSFKPDGNTEAFF	TGTGCCAGCAGCTTCAAACCGGACGGGAACACTGAAGCTTTCTTT
TRBV7-3	few	-	TRBJ2-1	CASSLRVQTLSYNEQFF	TGTGCCAGCAGCTTAAGGGTTCAGACCCTCTCCTACAATGAGCAGTTCTTC
TRBV3-1	few	-	TRBJ2-5	CASSQPGHMYF	TGTGCCAGCAGCCAACCGGGACATATGTACTTC
TRBV7-3	few	TRBD2	TRBJ2-5	CASSLTTGGSQETQYF	TGTGCCAGCAGCCTTACGACGGGAGGAAGTCAAGAGACCCAGTACTTC
TRBV11-2	few	-	TRBJ2-1	CASSSPSGWRGSYNEQFF	TGTGCCAGCAGCTCCCCCTCAGGTTGGAGGGGATCCTACAATGAGCAGTTCTTC
TRBV5-1	many	-	TRBJ2-1	CASSLAGETYNEQFF	TGCGCCAGCAGCTTGGCAGGGGAGACCTACAATGAGCAGTTCTTC
TRBV10-3	-	TRBD2	TRBJ2-5	CAISGAGNQETQYF	TGTGCCATCAGTGGAGCGGGGAACCAAGAGACCCAGTACTTC
TRBV29-1	many	TRBD2	TRBJ2-1	CSVGTSGYNEQFF	TGCAGCGTGGGGACTAGCGGATACAATGAGCAGTTCTTC
TRBV19	few	-	TRBJ1-6	CASSADSGGINSPLHF	TGTGCCAGTAGTGCAGACAGCGGAGGGATTAATTCACCCCTCCACTTT
TRBV12-3/TRBV12-4	-	-	TRBJ1-1	CASTRWGEAFF	TGTGCCAGCACCCGGTGGGGGGAAGCTTTCTTT
TRBV6-2/TRBV6-3	-	TRBD2	TRBJ2-3	CASSYSSGLAGGRPNTDTQYF	TGTGCCAGCAGTTACTCCTCCGGACTAGCGGGGGGGCGCCCTAACACAGATACGCAGTATTTT
TRBV27	-	TRBD1	TRBJ1-2	CASSNGQGNYGYTF	TGTGCCAGCAGTAACGGACAGGGTAACTATGGCTACACCTTC
TRBV12-5	-	-	TRBJ1-2	CASGLEGSYGYTF	TGTGCTAGTGGTTTGGAGGGAAGCTATGGCTACACCTTC
TRBV10-3	few	-	TRBJ2-2	CAISDWGNTGELFF	TGTGCCATCAGTGATTGGGGTAACACCGGGGAGCTGTTTTTT
TRBV3-1	many	-	TRBJ2-1	CASSQVANEQFF	TGTGCCAGCAGCCAAGTCGCTAATGAGCAGTTCTTC
TRBV12-3/TRBV12-4	once	-	TRBJ2-1	CASSWSGVNEQFF	TGTGCCAGCAGCTGGAGCGGAGTCAATGAGCAGTTCTTC
TRBV7-8	many	-	TRBJ1-1	CASSLGGIEAFF	TGTGCCAGCAGCTTAGGGGGGATTGAAGCTTTCTTT